This T cell receptor beta chain was found in a study of T cell repertoires in cytomegalovirus infection. Study-wide context: Alongside well-studied HLA-B-restricted CMV epitopes, recently identified HLA-C-restricted CMV epitopes were also used. CMV infection and matching HLA type were both indicated by public TCR beta signatures. General study points: HLA-C-restricted CMV clonotypes gave the most frequent clonotype in two of eight donors. Summed frequency of shared TCR beta families picked out CMV carriers who also had the relevant HLA.

Using its own MiXCR run on the reads, TCRdb lists one record per CDR3 protein. Of about 400,000 distinct CDR3 sequences in the sample, around a third were seen once. This clonotype was observed many times. Its specificity is unknown. This CDR3 spans 15 amino acids. J was trimmed by 2 bases and V by 2 bases; bases with no gene match: 4. Per the germline V gene, CDR1 is SGHTA and CDR2 is FQGNSA. Sequencing was performed on cultured PBMCs, taken from culture after CMV antigen stimulation. This chain uses TRBV7-2 with TRBJ2-5; 8 bases are shared with TRBD2. The source of this sequence is a human donor in good health (CMV status not recorded). Some clones in this sample may be carry-over from other donors' samples. Here the CDR3 DNA reads TGTGCCAGCAGCTTAAGCGGGAGTGGTCAAGAGACCCAGTACTTC. Protein sequence: CASSLSGSGQETQYF.